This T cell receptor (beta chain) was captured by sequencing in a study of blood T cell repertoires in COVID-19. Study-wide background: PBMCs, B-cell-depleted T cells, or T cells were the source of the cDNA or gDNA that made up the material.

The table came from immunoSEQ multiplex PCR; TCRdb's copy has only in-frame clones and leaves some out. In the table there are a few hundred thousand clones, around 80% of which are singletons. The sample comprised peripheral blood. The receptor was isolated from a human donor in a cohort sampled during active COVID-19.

The chain's CDR3 is CSVEVGQINEQYF. CDR3 sequence (DNA): TGCAGCGTTGAAGTGGGACAGATCAACGAGCAGTACTTC. This chain uses TRBV29-1 with TRBJ2-7; 7 nucleotides match TRBD1. The V gene's germline CDR1 is SQVTM and CDR2 ANQGSEA. This CDR3 is built from 13 residues. V lost 1 base to trimming and J lost 5 bases; unmatched junction nucleotides: 5.